The 32 T cell receptor beta chains listed next were all sequenced from one sample in a study of blood T cell repertoires in COVID-19. Method: immunoSEQ multiplex PCR; TCRdb's copy keeps in-frame clones and lacks some. The sample has roughly 40,000 clones; around nine tenths are singletons. Material: peripheral blood. Receptor source: a man in his forties or fifties with active COVID-19.

The chain carries TRBV27 and TRBJ2-5; 8 nucleotides line up with TRBD1. V shed 4 bases and J 5 bases; nucleotides not matched to a gene: 9. The CDR3 consists of 15 residues. Per germline, CDR1 MNHEY and CDR2 SMNVEV (reference sequence). The CDR3: CASSYGQGRMETQYF. In DNA, the CDR3 is TGTGCCAGCAGTTACGGACAGGGAAGGATGGAGACCCAGTACTTC.

This chain joins TRBV9 and TRBJ2-7; 9 nucleotides line up with TRBD1. Germline V lookup: CDR1 SGDLS, CDR2 YYNGEE. This CDR3 is built from 13 residues. The V and J ends lost 2 bases and 6 bases, in that order; junction bases with no gene match: 3. This CDR3 reads CASSVTGGVEQYF. CDR3 in DNA: TGTGCCAGCAGCGTTACAGGGGGCGTCGAGCAGTACTTC.

The chain has TRBV7-3 and TRBJ2-7; 9 bases align to TRBD2. The V gene end was trimmed by 2 bases and the J gene end by 7 bases; junction bases not matched to a gene: 15. This CDR3 is built from 17 residues. Germline V CDR1 and CDR2: SGHTA, FQGTGA. In DNA form, the CDR3 reads TGTGCCAGCAGCTTAGCACTAGCGGGCGCTCAGCTTTGGGAGCAGTACTTC. Translating gives CASSLALAGAQLWEQYF.

The rearrangement joins TRBV3-1 (or the pseudogene TRBV3-2) to TRBJ2-5; no firm D call. Germline CDR1 LGHDT, CDR2 YNNKEL (reference sequence). V was trimmed by 9 bases and J by 1 base, leaving 9 bases between them. The CDR3 extends over 12 amino acids. The CDR3, as DNA: TGTGCCAGTTCTAGGCCCCAAGAGACCCAGTACTTC. Amino acid sequence: CASSRPQETQYF.

The chain combines TRBV9 with TRBJ2-1; 10 positions agree with TRBD2. The CDR3 length is 15 residues. V was clipped by 2 bases and J by 3 bases; unmatched bases: 2. Germline-derived CDR1 and CDR2 are SGDLS and YYNGEE. The DNA of the CDR3 is TGTGCCAGCAGCGTTAGCGGGGGGCTCTACAATGAGCAGTTCTTC. Translation gives CASSVSGGLYNEQFF.

V usage is TRBV12-5 and J usage is TRBJ2-1; tentative D call: TRBD1 (6 bases). This CDR3 spans 14 amino acids. Germline V gene data show CDR1 as LGHNT and CDR2 as FRNRAP. The V and J ends lost 7 bases and 0 bases respectively, with 10 bases between them. CDR3 DNA: TGTGCTAGTGTCCTGGACAGCTCCTACAATGAGCAGTTCTTC. Amino acid sequence: CASVLDSSYNEQFF. The complete variable domain, with remaining parts taken from reference TRBV12-5 and TRBJ2-1, reads DARVTQTPRHKVTEMGQEVTMRCQPILGHNTVFWYRQTMMQGLELLAYFRNRAPLDDSGMPKDRFSAEMPDATLATLKIQPSEPRDSAVYFCASVLDSSYNEQFFGPGTRLTVL.

The V call is TRBV28, the J call TRBJ2-7; D is possibly TRBD1 (6 bases). Looked up from germline, CDR1 is MDHEN and CDR2 is SYDVKM. Trimming shortened V by 6 bases and J by 0 bases, and 15 bases separated the two germline ends. The CDR3 sequence is 15 residues long. The CDR3 nucleotides read TGTGCCAGCAGCTCCACAGGGCCCAGCTCCTACGAGCAGTACTTC. Amino acid sequence: CASSSTGPSSYEQYF.

This clone was found once. The CDR3: CASRLGTPSTDTQYF. In DNA, the CDR3 is TGTGCCAGCAGACTCGGGACTCCTAGCACAGATACGCAGTATTTT. The chain has TRBV6-5 and TRBJ2-3; D is perhaps TRBD2 (6 bases). Trimming took 6 bases from V and 0 from J, leaving 13 bases between them. The germline gives CDR1 MNHEY, CDR2 SVGAGI. This CDR3 has 15 residues.

In this sample, this clone turned up once. The V and J genes are TRBV4-1 and TRBJ1-3, with D possibly TRBD1 on 6 matching bases. The germline V gene has CDR1 MGHRA and CDR2 YSYEKL. The CDR3 is made up of 15 amino acids. Trimming took off 1 base at V and 4 bases at J, with 11 bases between the two ends. The CDR3 region is CASSQGQGIGNTIYF. For the CDR3, the DNA is TGCGCCAGCAGCCAAGGTCAGGGGATAGGAAACACCATATATTTT.

The chain recombines TRBV28 with TRBJ2-7; 7 bases are a match to TRBD1. The germline V gene has CDR1 MDHEN and CDR2 SYDVKM. The CDR3 consists of 15 residues. With 10 bases clipped from V and 4 bases from J, the junction kept 16 bases outside the gene matches. The CDR3 loop reads CATQGATGAYYEQYF. The CDR3, as DNA: TGTGCCACCCAAGGAGCCACAGGGGCATATTACGAGCAGTACTTC.

The J gene is TRBJ2-1, the V gene TRBV5-1; the D gene is possibly TRBD1 (6 bases). CDR1 is SGHRS and CDR2 is YFSETQ in the germline V gene. The V gene lost 3 bases and the J gene lost 6 bases, with 16 bases spanning the gap. This CDR3 spans 15 amino acids. The CDR3 protein is CASSSHGTPLNEQFF. Here the CDR3 DNA reads TGCGCCAGCAGCTCCCATGGGACACCACTCAATGAGCAGTTCTTC.

The chain recombines TRBV7-3 with TRBJ2-3; the match to TRBD2 covers 10 bases. The V gene end was trimmed by 5 bases and the J gene end by 6 bases; junction bases not matched to a gene: 8. The CDR3 is made up of 15 amino acids. CDR1 and CDR2 (germline): SGHTA, FQGTGA. In DNA form, the CDR3 reads TGTGCCAGCAGCCCAACAGCGGGAGGGTTTGATACGCAGTATTTT. Its protein is CASSPTAGGFDTQYF.

This rearrangement joins TRBV19 to TRBJ1-1; a weak D match, TRBD1 (6 bases). The germline V and J ends were trimmed by 5 bases and 3 bases, with 13 bases remaining between them. The CDR3 has 14 residues. Germline V CDR1 and CDR2: LNHDA, SQIVND (reference sequence). The CDR3: CASSFTGSYTEAFF. The CDR3 nucleotides read TGTGCCAGTAGTTTTACAGGGAGTTACACTGAAGCTTTCTTT. The whole variable domain, remainder taken from reference TRBV19 and TRBJ1-1, is DGGITQSPKYLFRKEGQNVTLSCEQNLNHDAMYWYRQDPGQGLRLIYYSQIVNDFQKGDIAEGYSVSREKKESFPLTVTSAQKNPTAFYLCASSFTGSYTEAFFGQGTRLTVV.

This chain uses TRBV7-3 with TRBJ2-7; 13 bases fit TRBD2. V was clipped by 1 base and J by 2 bases; unmatched bases: 5. The CDR3 consists of 17 residues. The germline V gene encodes CDR1 SGHTA and CDR2 FQGTGA. Written as DNA, the CDR3 is TGTGCCAGCAGCTTAAAGGGGGGACTAGCGGGGACCTACGAGCAGTACTTC. It codes for CASSLKGGLAGTYEQYF.

The J gene is TRBJ2-1, the V gene TRBV7-9, with 14 bases fitting TRBD2. Germline V CDR1 and CDR2: SEHNR, FQNEAQ (reference sequence). V trimming: 6 bases; J trimming: 9 bases; junction bases outside the gene matches: 10. This CDR3 has 16 residues. The CDR3 sequence: CASRGEGTSGSREQFF. In DNA form, the CDR3 reads TGTGCCAGCAGGGGAGAGGGGACTAGCGGGAGCCGTGAGCAGTTCTTC.

The chain combines TRBV5-1 with TRBJ1-6, with D possibly TRBD1 on 5 matching bases. Germline V gene sequence: CDR1 SGHRS, CDR2 YFSETQ. The CDR3 is 16 amino acids. Trimming removed 3 bases at V and 4 bases at J, with 14 bases between. CDR3 bases: TGCGCCAGCAGCTCCTCCCGACAGCTATATAATTCACCCCTCCACTTT. Protein sequence: CASSSSRQLYNSPLHF.

The J gene is TRBJ1-1, the V gene TRBV5-1, with D unclear. The germline V and J ends were trimmed by 4 bases and 9 bases, with 16 bases remaining between them. This CDR3 comprises 13 residues. Germline lookup yields CDR1 SGHRS and CDR2 YFSETQ. DNA for the CDR3: TGCGCCAGCAGCCCAGAGGGCGGGGAGAAAGCTTTCTTT. It translates to CASSPEGGEKAFF.

This sequence joins TRBV7-9 and TRBJ1-4, with TRBD1 matching over 7 bases. CDR1 is SEHNR and CDR2 is FQNEAQ in the germline V gene (reference sequence). J gave up 3 bases and V 4 bases, and 11 bases lay outside the gene matches. The CDR3 spans 17 residues. CDR3 region: CASSWAETRGANEKLFF. The CDR3 DNA follows: TGTGCCAGCAGCTGGGCCGAGACCAGGGGGGCTAATGAAAAACTGTTTTTT. The full variable domain, rest sourced from reference TRBV7-9 and TRBJ1-4, is DTGVSQNPRHKITKRGQNVTFRCDPISEHNRLYWYRQTLGQGPEFLTYFQNEAQLEKSRLLSDRFSAERPKGSFSTLEIQRTEQGDSAMYLCASSWAETRGANEKLFFGSGTQLSVL.

The chain joins TRBV4-2 to TRBJ1-1; 10 positions agree with TRBD1. CDR3 length equals 17 residues. Trimming removed 3 bases from V and 1 base from J; junction bases left unmatched: 8. Germline assignment: CDR1 LGHNA and CDR2 YNFKEQ. The CDR3 DNA reads as TGTGCCAGCAGCCATGGCGACAGGGGGCTGAAGAACACTGAAGCTTTCTTT. Residues: CASSHGDRGLKNTEAFF.

The chain's CDR3 is CASSQAQGGNTIYF. CDR3 DNA sequence: TGCGCCAGCAGCCAAGCACAGGGAGGGAACACCATATATTTT. The rearrangement joins TRBV4-1 to TRBJ1-3; TRBD1 is a possible D gene (6 bases). The CDR3 is 14 amino acids. The germline V gene has CDR1 MGHRA and CDR2 YSYEKL. V shed 1 base and J shed 7 bases, with 11 bases lying between them.

V usage is TRBV28 and J usage is TRBJ1-3; TRBD1 aligns across 7 bases. Germline V gives CDR1 MDHEN, CDR2 SYDVKM. Germline trimming cut 7 bases from V and 2 bases from J; bases unmatched to any gene: 8. This CDR3 comprises 15 residues. The CDR3: CASTHHRGTGNTIYF. The CDR3 nucleotides are TGTGCCAGCACCCACCACAGGGGTACTGGAAACACCATATATTTT.

The J gene is TRBJ2-7, the V gene TRBV5-1, with a tentative D call TRBD1 (5 bases). CDR1 and CDR2 from the germline V gene are SGHRS and YFSETQ. Trimming took off 2 bases at V and 0 bases at J, with 9 bases between the two ends. The length of the CDR3 is 14 residues. The CDR3 bases are TGCGCCAGCAGCTTCACAGGAATCTCCTACGAGCAGTACTTC. Translating gives CASSFTGISYEQYF.

V usage is TRBV12-3 or TRBV12-4 and J usage is TRBJ2-5; D is unresolved. V was pared by 5 bases and J by 2 bases, with 3 bases between. There are 11 residues in the CDR3. The DNA of the CDR3 is TGTGCCAGCAGTCTTCAAGAGACCCAGTACTTC. Protein sequence: CASSLQETQYF.

The gene calls are TRBV28 and TRBJ1-2; tentative D call: TRBD1 (5 bases). Germline assignment: CDR1 MDHEN and CDR2 SYDVKM. V was cut by 4 bases and J by 0 bases, with 12 bases left in between. The length of the CDR3 is 15 residues. The CDR3 bases are TGTGCCAGCAGTTCACCCAGGGAGGCTAACTATGGCTACACCTTC. Protein product: CASSSPREANYGYTF.

The DNA of the CDR3 is TGCAGCGTTGGTCTAGTCGGAGATACGCAGTATTTT. The encoded protein is CSVGLVGDTQYF. The V gene is TRBV29-1, the J gene TRBJ2-3; D unresolved. Germline CDR1 is SQVTM and CDR2 is ANQGSEA. The CDR3 is 12 residues long. V was pared by 4 bases and J by 5 bases, with 10 bases between.

The V call is TRBV2, the J call TRBJ2-7; 9 nucleotides match TRBD2. Trimming took 6 bases from V and 5 from J; bases not matched to a gene: 8. The CDR3 sequence is 14 residues long. The germline V gene has CDR1 SNHLY and CDR2 FYNNEI. CDR3 in DNA: TGTGCCAGCAGGCGGGAGGGCCAGGGGAACGAGCAGTACTTC. The encoded protein is CASRREGQGNEQYF.

The chain joins TRBV11-2 to TRBJ1-1, with D perhaps TRBD1 (6 bases). CDR1 is SGHAT and CDR2 is FQNNGV in the germline V gene. The CDR3 is 14 residues long. Trimming took off 2 bases at V and 1 base at J, with 8 bases between the two ends. As DNA, the CDR3 is TGTGCCAGCAGCTTAAGCAGGGGGAACACTGAAGCTTTCTTT. Residues: CASSLSRGNTEAFF.

The V and J genes are TRBV15 and TRBJ2-4; 11 nucleotides line up with TRBD2. Per the germline V gene, CDR1 is LNHNV and CDR2 is YYDKDF (reference sequence). There are 16 residues in the CDR3. The trim removed 3 bases at V and 4 bases at J, leaving 5 bases unmatched. The CDR3 region is CATSRELAGVKNIQYF. CDR3 in DNA: TGTGCCACCAGCAGGGAACTAGCGGGAGTTAAAAACATTCAGTACTTC.

This clone is a singleton in its sample. The chain uses TRBV3-1 (or the pseudogene TRBV3-2) and TRBJ2-1; TRBD2 agrees at 10 bases. V dropped 4 bases and J dropped 8; count of bases not matched to a gene: 14. The CDR3 totals 17 residues. Germline assignment: CDR1 LGHDT and CDR2 YNNKEL (reference sequence). CDR3 sequence reads: CASSRRPPAGGPYEQFF. The CDR3 DNA follows: TGTGCCAGCAGCCGCCGCCCGCCAGCGGGAGGGCCCTATGAGCAGTTCTTC.

The gene calls are TRBV28 and TRBJ2-1; 14 nucleotides align to TRBD2. Germline V lookup: CDR1 MDHEN, CDR2 SYDVKM. J lost 9 bases, V lost 6 bases, and 7 bases had no gene match. The CDR3 has 15 residues. CDR3 amino acids: CASRAGTSGSFEQFF. The CDR3 nucleotides read TGTGCCAGCAGAGCCGGGACTAGCGGGAGTTTTGAGCAGTTCTTC. Full variable domain (remainder filled in from reference TRBV28 and TRBJ2-1): DVKVTQSSRYLVKRTGEKVFLECVQDMDHENMFWYRQDPGLGLRLIYFSYDVKMKEKGDIPEGYSVSREKKERFSLILESASTNQTSMYLCASRAGTSGSFEQFFGPGTRLTVL.

V usage is TRBV27 and J usage is TRBJ1-1, with D possibly TRBD1 on 6 matching bases. Germline assignment: CDR1 MNHEY and CDR2 SMNVEV (reference sequence). This CDR3 is built from 14 residues. V gave up 6 bases and J gave up 5 bases, with 16 bases separating them. As DNA, the CDR3 is TGTGCCAGCAGACCCCGGGGGGGCGGGACTGAAGCTTTCTTT. It encodes CASRPRGGGTEAFF.

The rearrangement joins TRBV7-2 to TRBJ2-5, with 10 bases matching TRBD1. V shed 5 bases, J shed 4 bases, and the junction held 4 bases outside the gene matches. CDR3 length equals 14 residues. CDR1 and CDR2 from the germline V gene are SGHTA and FQGNSA. DNA of the CDR3: TGTGCCAGCAGCGAGGGACAGGGGCCAGAGACCCAGTACTTC. It translates to CASSEGQGPETQYF.